A single TCR beta chain is shown here with its context. Its specificity is unknown. Expressed TCRB transcripts were sequenced because the isolated RNA had all been reverse transcribed beforehand. The table came from immunoSEQ multiplex PCR; TCRdb's copy has only in-frame clones and leaves some out. The sample records about 700,000 clones, about an eighth being singletons. These data are taken from a study of beta chain features in type 1 diabetes. Study overall: Patients were similar to healthy donors in age and gender (as well as in cell yields).

Whole-study results and caveats: Researchers report that Type 1 diabetes patients had moderately but significantly shorter TCRB CDR3s across all four CD4+ subsets.

Looked up from germline, CDR1 is SGHAT and CDR2 is FQNNGV. The CDR3 consists of 13 residues. Trimming removed 1 base from V and 3 bases from J, with 6 bases in between. This TCR was sampled from a man aged 18 to 30 with type 1 diabetes. Sequenced material: naive CD4+ T cells from blood. The rearrangement uses TRBV11-2 and TRBJ1-1; no clear D gene. CDR3 in amino acids: CASSLVQDTEAFF. CDR3 DNA sequence: TGTGCCAGCAGCTTAGTGCAGGACACTGAAGCTTTCTTT. Filled out from reference TRBV11-2 and TRBJ1-1, the complete variable domain reads EAGVAQSPRYKIIEKRQSVAFWCNPISGHATLYWYQQILGQGPKLLIQFQNNGVVDDSQLPKDRFSAERLKGVDSTLKIQPAKLEDSAVYLCASSLVQDTEAFFGQGTRLTVV.